The next 9 T cell receptor beta chains were all read from a single sample in a study of cytomegalovirus exposure and HLA in healthy donors. Primers included in the PCR were 60 Vbeta and 13 Jbeta primers. Here immunoSEQ multiplex PCR was the method, and the copy in TCRdb shows in-frame clones only, minus some. The table shows 150,000 or so clones, with around 70% occurring only once. The sequencing input was PBMCs. These receptor sequences come from a man aged 25 to 40 in good health and CMV-seronegative.

The V and J genes are TRBV6-5 and TRBJ1-4; 8 bases align to TRBD1. Germline V CDR1 and CDR2: MNHEY, SVGAGI. This CDR3 has 15 residues. Losses at the gene ends were 2 bases for V and 4 bases for J; bases not matched to a gene: 3. This chain's CDR3 is CASSYGQGLNEKLFF. The CDR3 DNA reads as TGTGCCAGCAGTTACGGACAGGGCCTTAATGAAAAACTGTTTTTT.

The genes are TRBV6-5 and TRBJ2-5, with D maybe TRBD1 (5 bases). This CDR3 region has 14 residues. Trimming left V 7 bases short and J 5 bases short, with 17 bases between. Germline V CDR1 and CDR2: MNHEY, SVGAGI. The CDR3 nucleotides are TGTGCCAGCACTGAGAAAGGGGTGAAGGAGACCCAGTACTTC. This translates into CASTEKGVKETQYF.

This chain links TRBV29-1 with TRBJ2-5; D remains unclear. The CDR3 has 12 amino acids. Germline V gene lookup returns CDR1 SQVTM and CDR2 ANQGSEA. V gave up 3 bases and J gave up 0 bases, with 5 bases separating them. The CDR3, as DNA: TGCAGCGTTGATCCAGACCAAGAGACCCAGTACTTC. Translation gives CSVDPDQETQYF.

The chain is built from TRBV7-2 and TRBJ2-7; TRBD2 agrees at 10 bases. The CDR3 runs 16 residues. J lost 3 bases, V lost 1 base, and 6 bases had no gene match. Germline CDR1 SGHTA, CDR2 FQGNSA. CDR3 in DNA: TGTGCCAGCAGCTTAGGGGAACTAGCGGGGAACTACGAGCAGTACTTC. Its protein product is CASSLGELAGNYEQYF. Based on the CDR3 plus reference TRBV7-2 and TRBJ2-7, the full variable domain is GAGVSQSPSNKVTEKGKDVELRCDPISGHTALYWYRQSLGQGLEFLIYFQGNSAPDKSGLPSDRFSAERTGGSVSTLTIQRTQQEDSAVYLCASSLGELAGNYEQYFGPGTRLTVT.

The chain is built from TRBV6-5 and TRBJ2-4, with 8 bases aligning to TRBD1. The CDR3 covers 15 residues. Trimming removed 0 bases from V and 6 bases from J; junction bases left unmatched: 4. Germline V gene sequence: CDR1 MNHEY, CDR2 SVGAGI. The CDR3 loop reads CASSYSRTGRNIQYF. The CDR3 DNA reads TGTGCCAGCAGTTACTCGCGGACAGGGCGAAACATTCAGTACTTC.

This chain links TRBV14 with TRBJ2-3; the D gene is possibly TRBD2 (6 bases). The CDR3 length is 16 residues. Germline assignment: CDR1 SGHDN and CDR2 FVKESK. Trimming removed 3 bases at V and 9 bases at J, with 22 bases between. This CDR3 is CASSHGARDSLTTQYF. CDR3 coding DNA: TGTGCCAGCAGCCACGGGGCCAGGGACTCCCTTACCACGCAGTATTTT. Combining the CDR3 with reference TRBV14 and TRBJ2-3 gives the whole variable domain EAGVTQFPSHSVIEKGQTVTLRCDPISGHDNLYWYRRVMGKEIKFLLHFVKESKQDESGMPNNRFLAERTGGTYSTLKVQPAELEDSGVYFCASSHGARDSLTTQYFGPGTRLTVL.

Turning to this clone: A junction boundary mismatches the germline segment, possibly from a read error. The chain is built from TRBV7-9 and TRBJ1-2, with D maybe TRBD1 (6 bases). CDR1 and CDR2 from the germline V gene are SEHNR and FQNEAQ (reference sequence). CDR3 length: 12 residues. The CDR3 DNA is TGTTCCAGCAGCTTAGAGGGGGGGGGCTACACCTTC. This encodes CSSSLEGGGYTF. The full variable domain, with the rest looked up from reference TRBV7-9 and TRBJ1-2, is DTGVSQNPRHKITKRGQNVTFRCDPISEHNRLYWYRQTLGQGPEFLTYFQNEAQLEKSRLLSDRFSAERPKGSFSTLEIQRTEQGDSAMYLCSSSLEGGGYTFGSGTRLTVV.

The chain joins TRBV9 to TRBJ2-3, with D perhaps matching TRBD1 (6 bases). With 3 bases removed from V and 3 bases from J, the gap between germline ends came to 20 bases. From germline, CDR1 is SGDLS and CDR2 YYNGEE. The CDR3 length is 17 residues. CDR3: CASSAVPGHGPTDTQYF. The CDR3 coding sequence is TGTGCCAGCAGCGCAGTGCCGGGACATGGGCCTACAGATACGCAGTATTTT.

The chain combines TRBV5-4 with TRBJ2-6; no reliable D call. The germline V and J ends were trimmed by 1 base and 0 bases, with 8 bases remaining between them. The CDR3 has 16 residues. Germline values: CDR1 SGHNT, CDR2 YYREEE (reference sequence). In DNA form, the CDR3 reads TGTGCCAGCAGCTTGAGCCTTCTCTCTGGGGCCAACGTCCTGACTTTC. Its protein product is CASSLSLLSGANVLTF.